The TCR beta chain under discussion was sequenced for a study of cytomegalovirus exposure and HLA in healthy donors. At the level of the study: There were 350 to 400 genotyped donors. Of these, roughly 84% fell in the genetic ancestry cluster associated with self-reported Caucasian donors.

The PCR employed 60 Vbeta primers together with 13 Jbeta primers. Sequencing used immunoSEQ multiplex PCR; TCRdb keeps in-frame clones, though not all of them. The repertoire holds about 110,000 clones, with about 79% as singletons. Study observations and caveats: According to reports, the classifier identified cytomegalovirus status with high specificity and sensitivity. Accurate predictions that matched the HLA-A and HLA-B alleles of most subjects were reportedly made from TCR beta sequences.

The germline V and J ends were trimmed by 7 bases and 2 bases, with 12 bases remaining between them. The CDR3 is made up of 14 amino acids. Germline loops: CDR1 MDHEN, CDR2 SYDVKM. For this clone: Its target is not known.

This chain uses TRBV28 with TRBJ1-5; weak D call: TRBD1 (6 bases). The sample taken for sequencing was PBMCs. The receptor's source is a woman aged 18-29 years in good health and CMV-seropositive. CDR3 amino acids: CASTPGVGNQPQHF. CDR3 nucleotide sequence: TGTGCCAGCACCCCAGGGGTTGGCAATCAGCCCCAGCATTTT.